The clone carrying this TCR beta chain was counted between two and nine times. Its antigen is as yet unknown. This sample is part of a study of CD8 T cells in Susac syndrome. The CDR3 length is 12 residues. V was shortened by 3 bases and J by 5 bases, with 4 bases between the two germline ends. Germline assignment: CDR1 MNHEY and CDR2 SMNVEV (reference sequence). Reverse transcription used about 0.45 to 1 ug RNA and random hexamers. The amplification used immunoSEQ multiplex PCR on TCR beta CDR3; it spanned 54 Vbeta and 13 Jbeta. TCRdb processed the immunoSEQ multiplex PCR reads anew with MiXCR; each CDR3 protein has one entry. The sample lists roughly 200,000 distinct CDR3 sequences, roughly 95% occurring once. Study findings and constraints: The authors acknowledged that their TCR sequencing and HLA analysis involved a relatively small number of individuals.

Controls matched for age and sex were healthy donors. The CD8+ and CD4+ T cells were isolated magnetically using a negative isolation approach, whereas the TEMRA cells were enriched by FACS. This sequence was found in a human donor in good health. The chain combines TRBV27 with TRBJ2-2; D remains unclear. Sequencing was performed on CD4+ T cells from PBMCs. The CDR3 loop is CASSFPTGELFF. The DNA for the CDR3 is TGTGCCAGCAGTTTCCCGACCGGGGAGCTGTTTTTT.